This TCR beta chain was documented in a study of T cell repertoires in cytomegalovirus infection. Background on the study: Selection of CMV epitopes for the study included recently identified HLA-C-restricted and well-studied HLA-B-restricted ones. Matching HLA type and CMV infection were both indicated by public TCR beta signatures. Findings and limits, study-wide: Identification of carriers of CMV plus the relevant HLA was performed using cumulative public TCR beta family frequency. The ex vivo response showed dominance by HLA-C-restricted CMV-specific TCR beta clonotypes.

About this clonotype itself: The antigen is not known.

Trimming stripped 6 bases from V and 0 bases from J, with 9 bases between. Germline V gives CDR1 LNHDA, CDR2 SQIVND (reference sequence). The CDR3 is made up of 15 amino acids. A single record per CDR3 protein comes from TCRdb applying MiXCR to the reads. The sample lists 640,000 or so distinct CDR3 sequences, 30% to 35% occurring once. This TCR derives from a human donor in good health (CMV status not recorded). Some clones in this sample may be carry-over from other donors' samples. V is TRBV19 and J is TRBJ2-6, with D hard to call. The source was cultured PBMCs, collected from culture after CMV antigen stimulation. The CDR3 DNA reads TGTGCCAGTAGCAACAAGAACTCTGGGGCCAACGTCCTGACTTTC. Translating gives CASSNKNSGANVLTF. Looking up the rest from reference TRBV19 and TRBJ2-6 gives the full variable domain: DGGITQSPKYLFRKEGQNVTLSCEQNLNHDAMYWYRQDPGQGLRLIYYSQIVNDFQKGDIAEGYSVSREKKESFPLTVTSAQKNPTAFYLCASSNKNSGANVLTFGAGSRLTVL.